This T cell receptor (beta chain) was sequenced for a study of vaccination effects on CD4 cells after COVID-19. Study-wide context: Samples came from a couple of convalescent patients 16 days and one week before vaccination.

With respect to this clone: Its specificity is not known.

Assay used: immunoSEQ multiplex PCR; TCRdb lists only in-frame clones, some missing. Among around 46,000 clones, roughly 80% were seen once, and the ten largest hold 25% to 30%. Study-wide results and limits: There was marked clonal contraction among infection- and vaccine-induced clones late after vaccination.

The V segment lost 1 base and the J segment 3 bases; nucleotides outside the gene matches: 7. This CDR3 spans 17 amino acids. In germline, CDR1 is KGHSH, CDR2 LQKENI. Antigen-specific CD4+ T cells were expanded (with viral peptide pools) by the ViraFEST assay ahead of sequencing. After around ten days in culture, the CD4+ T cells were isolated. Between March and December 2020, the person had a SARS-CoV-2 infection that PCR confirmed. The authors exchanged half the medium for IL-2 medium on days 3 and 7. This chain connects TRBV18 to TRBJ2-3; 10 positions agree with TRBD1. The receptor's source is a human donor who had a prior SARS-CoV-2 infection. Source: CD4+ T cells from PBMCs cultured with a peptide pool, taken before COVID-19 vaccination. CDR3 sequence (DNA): TGTGCCAGCTCACCACTTCTGGTGGGACAGGGGACAGATACGCAGTATTTT. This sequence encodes CASSPLLVGQGTDTQYF.